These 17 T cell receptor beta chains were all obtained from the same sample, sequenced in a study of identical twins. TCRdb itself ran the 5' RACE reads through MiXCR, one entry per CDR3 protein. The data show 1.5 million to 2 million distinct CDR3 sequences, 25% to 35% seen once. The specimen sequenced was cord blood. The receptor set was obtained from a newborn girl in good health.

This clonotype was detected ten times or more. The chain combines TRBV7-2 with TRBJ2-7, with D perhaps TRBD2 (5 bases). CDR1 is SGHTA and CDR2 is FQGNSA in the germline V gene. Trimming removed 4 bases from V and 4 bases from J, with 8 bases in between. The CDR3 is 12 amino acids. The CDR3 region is CASSSSRYEQYF. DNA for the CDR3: TGTGCCAGCAGCTCTAGCCGTTACGAGCAGTACTTC.

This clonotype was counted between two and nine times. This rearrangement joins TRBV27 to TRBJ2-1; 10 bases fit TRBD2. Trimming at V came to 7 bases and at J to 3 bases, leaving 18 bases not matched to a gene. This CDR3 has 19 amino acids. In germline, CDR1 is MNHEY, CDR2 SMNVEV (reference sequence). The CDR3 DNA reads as TGTGCCAGCAACCATGGAATGCTAGCGGGAGATCCCCTCTACAATGAGCAGTTCTTC. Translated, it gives CASNHGMLAGDPLYNEQFF.

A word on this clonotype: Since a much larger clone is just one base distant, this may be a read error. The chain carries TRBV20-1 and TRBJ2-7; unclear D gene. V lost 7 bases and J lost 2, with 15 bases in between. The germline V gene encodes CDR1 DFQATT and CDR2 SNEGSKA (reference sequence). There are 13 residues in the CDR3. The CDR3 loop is CSVRAPLTYEQYF. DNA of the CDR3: TGCAGTGTTAGGGCCCCCCTTACCTACGAGCAGTACTTC.

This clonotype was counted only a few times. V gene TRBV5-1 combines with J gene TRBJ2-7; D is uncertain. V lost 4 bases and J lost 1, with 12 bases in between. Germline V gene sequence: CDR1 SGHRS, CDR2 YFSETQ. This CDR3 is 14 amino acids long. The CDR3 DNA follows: TGCGCCAGCAGCGTGGGGTATGGGTCCTACGAGCAGTACTTC. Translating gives CASSVGYGSYEQYF.

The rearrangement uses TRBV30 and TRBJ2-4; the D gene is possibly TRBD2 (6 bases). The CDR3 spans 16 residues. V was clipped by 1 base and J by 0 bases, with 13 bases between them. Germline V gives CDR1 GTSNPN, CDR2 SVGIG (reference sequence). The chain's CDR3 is CAWSASRELAKNIQYF. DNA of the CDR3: TGTGCCTGGAGTGCGTCACGGGAGCTAGCCAAAAACATTCAGTACTTC.

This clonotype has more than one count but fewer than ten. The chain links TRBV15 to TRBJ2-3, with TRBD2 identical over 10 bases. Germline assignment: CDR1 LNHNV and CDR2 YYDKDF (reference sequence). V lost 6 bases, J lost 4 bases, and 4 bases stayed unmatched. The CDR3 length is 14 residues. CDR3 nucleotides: TGTGCCACCAGTTGGACTAGCGGTGCAGATACGCAGTATTTT. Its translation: CATSWTSGADTQYF.

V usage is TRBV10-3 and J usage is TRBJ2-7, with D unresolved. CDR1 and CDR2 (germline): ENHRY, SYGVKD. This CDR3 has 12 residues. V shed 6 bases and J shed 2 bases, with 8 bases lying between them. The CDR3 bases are TGTGCCATCAGGGGCCCCGCCTACGAGCAGTACTTC. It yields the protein CAIRGPAYEQYF.

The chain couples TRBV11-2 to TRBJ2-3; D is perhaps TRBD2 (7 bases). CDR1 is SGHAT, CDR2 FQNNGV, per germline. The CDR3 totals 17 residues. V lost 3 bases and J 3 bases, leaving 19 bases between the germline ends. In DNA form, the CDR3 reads TGTGCCAGCAGCTTCGGCCCGGGGGGCGGGAGAACAGATACGCAGTATTTT. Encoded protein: CASSFGPGGGRTDTQYF.

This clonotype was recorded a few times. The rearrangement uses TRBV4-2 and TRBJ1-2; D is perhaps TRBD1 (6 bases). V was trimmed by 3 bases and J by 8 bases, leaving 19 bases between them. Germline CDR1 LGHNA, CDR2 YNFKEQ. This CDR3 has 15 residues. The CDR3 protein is CASSQEIQGIGGYTF. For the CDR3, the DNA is TGTGCCAGCAGCCAGGAAATACAGGGAATTGGGGGCTACACCTTC.

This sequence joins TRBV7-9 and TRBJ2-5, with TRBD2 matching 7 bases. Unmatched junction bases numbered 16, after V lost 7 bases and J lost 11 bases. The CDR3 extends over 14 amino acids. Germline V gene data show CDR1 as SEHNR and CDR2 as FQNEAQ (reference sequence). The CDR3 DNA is TGTGCCAGCAAGGCCTGGGGGGACTACAATGAGCAGTACTTC. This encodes CASKAWGDYNEQYF. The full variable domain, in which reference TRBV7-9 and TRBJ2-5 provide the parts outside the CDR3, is DTGVSQNPRHKITKRGQNVTFRCDPISEHNRLYWYRQTLGQGPEFLTYFQNEAQLEKSRLLSDRFSAERPKGSFSTLEIQRTEQGDSAMYLCASKAWGDYNEQYFGPGTRLLVL.

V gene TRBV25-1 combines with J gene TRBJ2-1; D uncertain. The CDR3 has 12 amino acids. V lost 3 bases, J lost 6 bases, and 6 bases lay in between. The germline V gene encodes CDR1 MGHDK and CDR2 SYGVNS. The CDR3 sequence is CASSDLPNEQFF. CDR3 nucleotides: TGTGCCAGCAGTGACCTGCCCAATGAGCAGTTCTTC.

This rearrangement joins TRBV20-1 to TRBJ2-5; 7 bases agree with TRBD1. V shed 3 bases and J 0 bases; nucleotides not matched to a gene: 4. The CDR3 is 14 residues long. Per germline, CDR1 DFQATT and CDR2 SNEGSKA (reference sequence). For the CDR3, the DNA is TGCAGTGCTAGGATCAGGGGGTACCAAGAGACCCAGTACTTC. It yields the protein CSARIRGYQETQYF.

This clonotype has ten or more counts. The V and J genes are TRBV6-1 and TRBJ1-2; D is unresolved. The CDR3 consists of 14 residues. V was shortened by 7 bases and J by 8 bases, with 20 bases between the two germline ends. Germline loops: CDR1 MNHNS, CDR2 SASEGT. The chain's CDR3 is CASTVLGSSGGYTF. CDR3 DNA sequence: TGTGCCAGCACTGTCTTAGGATCAAGTGGGGGCTACACCTTC.

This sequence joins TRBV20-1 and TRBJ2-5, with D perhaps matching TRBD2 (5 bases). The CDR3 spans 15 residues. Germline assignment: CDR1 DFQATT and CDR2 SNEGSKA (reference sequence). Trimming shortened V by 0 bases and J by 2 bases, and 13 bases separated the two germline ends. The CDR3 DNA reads TGCAGTGCTAGAGATCATCTGGGAGCACAAGAGACCCAGTACTTC. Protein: CSARDHLGAQETQYF.

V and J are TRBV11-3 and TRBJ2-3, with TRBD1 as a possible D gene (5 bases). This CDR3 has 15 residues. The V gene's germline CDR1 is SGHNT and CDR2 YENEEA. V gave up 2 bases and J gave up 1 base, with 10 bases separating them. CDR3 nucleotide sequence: TGTGCCAGCAGCTTATCGAGCAGGGGCACAGATACGCAGTATTTT. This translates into CASSLSSRGTDTQYF. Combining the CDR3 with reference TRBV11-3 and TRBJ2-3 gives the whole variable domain EAGVVQSPRYKIIEKKQPVAFWCNPISGHNTLYWYLQNLGQGPELLIRYENEEAVDDSQLPKDRFSAERLKGVDSTLKIQPAELGDSAVYLCASSLSSRGTDTQYFGPGTRLTVL.

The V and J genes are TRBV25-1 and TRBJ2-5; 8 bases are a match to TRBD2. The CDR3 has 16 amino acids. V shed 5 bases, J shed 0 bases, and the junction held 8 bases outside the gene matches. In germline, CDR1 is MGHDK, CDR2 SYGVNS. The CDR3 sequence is CASSLGVAGYQETQYF. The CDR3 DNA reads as TGTGCCAGCAGTCTTGGGGTAGCGGGGTACCAAGAGACCCAGTACTTC.

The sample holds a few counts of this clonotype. The CDR3 loop is CASSPEEGYNEQFF. CDR3 bases: TGCGCCAGCAGCCCGGAGGAGGGGTACAATGAGCAGTTCTTC. This rearrangement joins TRBV5-1 to TRBJ2-1; a possible D gene is TRBD2 (6 bases). The CDR3 has 14 residues. The V gene lost 4 bases and the J gene lost 4 bases, with 12 bases spanning the gap. Germline lookup yields CDR1 SGHRS and CDR2 YFSETQ.